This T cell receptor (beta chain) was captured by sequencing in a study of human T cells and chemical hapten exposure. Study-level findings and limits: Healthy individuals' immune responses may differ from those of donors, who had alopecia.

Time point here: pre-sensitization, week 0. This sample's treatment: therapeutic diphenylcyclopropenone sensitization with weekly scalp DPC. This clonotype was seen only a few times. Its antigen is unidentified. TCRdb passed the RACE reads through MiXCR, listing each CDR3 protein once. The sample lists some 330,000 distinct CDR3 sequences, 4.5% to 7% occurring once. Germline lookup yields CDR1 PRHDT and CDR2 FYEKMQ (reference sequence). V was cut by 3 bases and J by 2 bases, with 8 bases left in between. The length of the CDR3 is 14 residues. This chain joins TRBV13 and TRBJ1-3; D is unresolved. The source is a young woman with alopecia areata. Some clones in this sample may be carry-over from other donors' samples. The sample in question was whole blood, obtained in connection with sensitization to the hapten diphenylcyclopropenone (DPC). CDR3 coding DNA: TGTGCCAGCAGCTTGTTAGGAGCTGGAAACACCATATATTTT. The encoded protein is CASSLLGAGNTIYF.